One sample yielded the 13 T cell receptor beta chains listed below, sequenced in a study of beta chain features in type 1 diabetes. These TCRs' antigens remain unknown. Sequencing targeted expressed TCRB transcripts, as all isolated RNA had been reverse transcribed. The repertoire was sequenced with immunoSEQ multiplex PCR; TCRdb's copy has only in-frame clones and lacks some. The sample includes tens of thousands of clones, roughly half of them seen just once. Whole-study results and caveats: Within each of all four CD4+ subsets, Type 1 diabetes patients had TCRB CDR3s that were moderately but significantly shorter.

Sequencing input: stem cell memory CD4+ T cells from blood. The receptors derive from a young man with type 1 diabetes.

The sample holds a few counts of this clone. The rearrangement links TRBV5-1 to TRBJ2-1, with 8 bases fitting TRBD2. V trimming: 4 bases; J trimming: 5 bases; junction bases outside the gene matches: 11. From germline, CDR1 is SGHRS and CDR2 YFSETQ. The CDR3 loop spans 16 amino acids. CDR3 sequence (DNA): TGCGCCAGCAGCCCGGGGGGGAGCGGGAGCCACAATGAGCAGTTCTTC. Translation gives CASSPGGSGSHNEQFF.

V is TRBV18 and J is TRBJ1-1; no clear D gene. Trimming removed 6 bases at V and 2 bases at J, with 10 bases between. The CDR3 spans 13 residues. The germline CDR1 and CDR2 sequences are KGHSH and LQKENI. Here the CDR3 reads CASSPGLNTEAFF. The DNA of the CDR3 is TGTGCCAGCTCTCCGGGTCTTAACACTGAAGCTTTCTTT.

This clone was detected only a few times. The rearrangement links TRBV29-1 to TRBJ2-7, with D tentatively TRBD2 (5 bases). V gave up 3 bases and J gave up 4 bases, with 10 bases separating them. The CDR3 has 12 amino acids. Germline lookup yields CDR1 SQVTM and CDR2 ANQGSEA. The CDR3 DNA sequence: TGCAGCGTTGAGGGAAGCGGATACGAGCAGTACTTC. This translates into CSVEGSGYEQYF.

The genes are TRBV6-5 and TRBJ1-1, with D unclear. The V end lost 4 bases, the J end lost 6 bases, and 15 bases lay between the germline ends. The CDR3 runs to 14 residues. Per the germline V gene, CDR1 is MNHEY and CDR2 is SVGAGI. The CDR3 nucleotides are TGTGCCAGCAGTTCGCAGACATATACGGCTGAAGCTTTCTTT. Translating gives CASSSQTYTAEAFF.

The CDR3 sequence: CASTAGTGNEQFF. The CDR3 DNA reads as TGTGCCAGCACGGCGGGAACAGGCAATGAGCAGTTCTTC. This sequence joins TRBV2 and TRBJ2-1; D might be TRBD2 (6 bases). The CDR3 is 13 residues long. The ends were cut back, 7 bases at V and 6 bases at J, with 13 bases in the middle. Germline V CDR1 and CDR2: SNHLY, FYNNEI.

V gene TRBV5-1 combines with J gene TRBJ2-1; D uncertain. Germline assignment: CDR1 SGHRS and CDR2 YFSETQ. V was pared by 4 bases and J by 6 bases, with 11 bases between. This CDR3 spans 13 amino acids. CDR3 coding DNA: TGCGCCAGCAGCGCGGTAGGCGGCAATGAGCAGTTCTTC. Protein sequence: CASSAVGGNEQFF.

The rearrangement links TRBV9 to TRBJ1-3; 7 bases align to TRBD1. With 0 bases clipped from V and 4 bases from J, the junction kept 7 bases outside the gene matches. Germline V gene data show CDR1 as SGDLS and CDR2 as YYNGEE. The CDR3 sequence is 16 residues long. DNA for the CDR3: TGTGCCAGCAGCGTAGGAAGACAGGGAACAGGAAACACCATATATTTT. It is translated as CASSVGRQGTGNTIYF.

The V call is TRBV19, the J call TRBJ1-2; a possible D gene is TRBD1 (5 bases). With 5 bases removed from V and 4 bases from J, the gap between germline ends came to 20 bases. The V gene's germline CDR1 is LNHDA and CDR2 SQIVND (reference sequence). This CDR3 is built from 16 residues. The CDR3 DNA sequence: TGTGCCAGTAGTTCCGCGACAGCCGGGGGTAGCTATGGCTACACCTTC. This translates into CASSSATAGGSYGYTF.

This chain uses TRBV28 with TRBJ2-7, with TRBD2 matching over 11 bases. Germline V gene sequence: CDR1 MDHEN, CDR2 SYDVKM. Germline trimming cut 6 bases from V and 2 bases from J; bases unmatched to any gene: 9. The length of the CDR3 is 16 residues. The DNA of the CDR3 is TGTGCCAGCAGGACACCGGGACTAGCGGACCCCTACGAGCAGTACTTC. Amino acid sequence: CASRTPGLADPYEQYF. Together with reference TRBV28 and TRBJ2-7, the CDR3 gives the full variable domain: DVKVTQSSRYLVKRTGEKVFLECVQDMDHENMFWYRQDPGLGLRLIYFSYDVKMKEKGDIPEGYSVSREKKERFSLILESASTNQTSMYLCASRTPGLADPYEQYFGPGTRLTVT.

This clone was observed a few times. The chain combines TRBV7-9 with TRBJ2-7; 9 bases are a match to TRBD1. There are 13 residues in the CDR3. With V trimmed by 5 bases and J by 6 bases, 5 bases remained unmatched. The germline V gene encodes CDR1 SEHNR and CDR2 FQNEAQ (reference sequence). The chain's CDR3 is CASSKGQGGEQYF. CDR3 coding DNA: TGTGCCAGCAGCAAGGGACAGGGTGGCGAGCAGTACTTC.

This clone was recorded only once. The chain carries TRBV11-1 and TRBJ1-3, with D possibly being TRBD1 (6 bases). The germline gives CDR1 SGHAT, CDR2 FQDESV (reference sequence). With 5 bases removed from V and 0 bases from J, the gap between germline ends came to 11 bases. CDR3 length: 15 amino acids. This chain's CDR3 is CASSLTGHSGNTIYF. CDR3 bases: TGTGCCAGCAGCCTCACAGGGCACTCTGGAAACACCATATATTTT.

In DNA, the CDR3 is TGTGCCAGCAGTTCTTCCCCAGCAGGGGACAATCAGCCCCAGCATTTT. Encoded protein: CASSSSPAGDNQPQHF. The rearrangement joins TRBV6-5 to TRBJ1-5, with D possibly matching TRBD1 (6 bases). From germline, CDR1 is MNHEY and CDR2 SVGAGI. The CDR3 is made up of 16 amino acids. V lost 4 bases and J 3 bases, leaving 16 bases between the germline ends.

This clone was detected only once. The V gene is TRBV9, the J gene TRBJ1-2; no clear D gene. The V gene's germline CDR1 is SGDLS and CDR2 YYNGEE. V lost 0 bases to trimming and J lost 2 bases, with 8 bases between them. The CDR3 is 14 residues long. The CDR3 sequence is CASSVAPGNYGYTF. The CDR3, as DNA: TGTGCCAGCAGCGTAGCTCCGGGGAACTATGGCTACACCTTC.